This T cell receptor (beta chain) was sequenced during a study of blood T cell repertoires in COVID-19. Study at large: In each case, the material was cDNA or gDNA derived from T cells, B-cell-depleted T cells, or PBMCs.

Using immunoSEQ multiplex PCR, the repertoire was profiled, and TCRdb retains in-frame clones only, with some absent. The sample contains roughly 300,000 clones, more than 75% of which appear only once. V dropped 5 bases and J dropped 3; count of bases not matched to a gene: 3. The germline V gene encodes CDR1 LGHNA and CDR2 YNFKEQ. The CDR3 consists of 13 residues. The clonotype was recovered from a woman aged 35 to 49 who had recovered from COVID-19. Sequencing was carried out using peripheral blood. The chain joins TRBV4-2 to TRBJ2-7, with 8 bases aligning to TRBD1. The CDR3 sequence: CASSFGTGYEQYF. The CDR3 DNA sequence: TGTGCCAGCAGCTTTGGGACAGGCTACGAGCAGTACTTC.